This T cell receptor (beta chain) was recorded in a study of glioma-infiltrating T cells after dendritic cell vaccination. Study-level background: Patients received autologous tumor lysate-pulsed dendritic cell vaccination between about 2003 and 2013.

Trimming removed 1 base at V and 10 bases at J, with 11 bases between. Germline V gene sequence: CDR1 SEHNR, CDR2 FQNEAQ (reference sequence). The CDR3 totals 14 residues. Time point here: after dendritic cell vaccination, including at tumor progression/relapse. Primers: 60 V beta forward and 13 J beta reverse. Data came from immunoSEQ multiplex PCR; TCRdb stores just in-frame clones and leaves some out. This sample carries 50,000 to 65,000 clones, more than 70% of them seen once, and the ten largest clones take about 8.3%. This specimen was blood, taken after dendritic cell vaccination. The clonotype originates from a human donor with glioblastoma. The rearrangement uses TRBV7-9 and TRBJ1-6; D might be TRBD1 (5 bases). CDR3 sequence: CASSLGGLGSPLHF. The CDR3 region has the DNA TGTGCCAGCAGCTTAGGGGGCTTAGGCTCACCCCTCCACTTT.